Listed below are T cell receptor beta chains from one sample, sequenced in a study of siplizumab effects on memory and regulatory T cells. The assay was immunoSEQ multiplex PCR, and TCRdb's table has in-frame clones only and misses some. Of tens of thousands of clones listed, around four fifths are singletons. Material for sequencing was memory CD4+ T cells sorted from blood. The origin of the receptors is a human donor in good health. Both conserved end residues are part of each CDR3. The order of the fields is clone size, CDR3 length, V gene, D gene, J gene, CDR3 protein, CDR3 DNA. D genes are given only for firm matches. The size of a clone is reported for some rows only, either as once, few or many, or as a class for expanded clones.

clone size: once
CDR3 length: 13
V gene: TRBV6-5
D gene: -
J gene: TRBJ1-5
CDR3 protein: CASTLVQNQPQHF
CDR3 DNA: TGTGCCAGCACATTGGTCCAGAATCAGCCCCAGCATTTT

clone size: -
CDR3 length: 14
V gene: TRBV2
D gene: TRBD2
J gene: TRBJ2-5
CDR3 protein: CASNRDYYQETQYF
CDR3 DNA: TGTGCCAGCAACCGGGACTACTACCAAGAGACCCAGTACTTC

clone size: -
CDR3 length: 14
V gene: TRBV7-2
D gene: -
J gene: TRBJ2-4
CDR3 protein: CASSLVGLRHIQYF
CDR3 DNA: TGTGCCAGCAGCTTAGTTGGCCTAAGGCACATTCAGTACTTC

clone size: -
CDR3 length: 19
V gene: TRBV2
D gene: TRBD2
J gene: TRBJ2-2
CDR3 protein: CASLRPGLAGGKNTGELFF
CDR3 DNA: TGTGCCAGTTTGAGGCCGGGACTAGCGGGAGGAAAGAACACCGGGGAGCTGTTTTTT

clone size: once
CDR3 length: 12
V gene: TRBV18
D gene: -
J gene: TRBJ2-7
CDR3 protein: CASSPTALEQYF
CDR3 DNA: TGTGCCAGCTCGCCAACCGCCCTCGAGCAGTACTTC

clone size: -
CDR3 length: 15
V gene: TRBV6-5
D gene: TRBD2
J gene: TRBJ2-7
CDR3 protein: CASSYRGSGVYEQYF
CDR3 DNA: TGTGCCAGCAGTTACCGCGGTAGCGGGGTCTACGAGCAGTACTTC

clone size: -
CDR3 length: 15
V gene: TRBV4-2
D gene: TRBD2
J gene: TRBJ2-7
CDR3 protein: CAGSPGTRGSYEQYF
CDR3 DNA: TGTGCCGGCAGCCCCGGGACTAGGGGGTCCTACGAGCAGTACTTC

clone size: -
CDR3 length: 11
V gene: TRBV6-1
D gene: -
J gene: TRBJ1-2
CDR3 protein: CASWVGYGYTF
CDR3 DNA: TGTGCCAGCTGGGTAGGATACGGCTACACCTTC

clone size: -
CDR3 length: 12
V gene: TRBV5-1
D gene: -
J gene: TRBJ2-5
CDR3 protein: CASREQQETQYF
CDR3 DNA: TGCGCCAGCAGGGAGCAGCAAGAGACCCAGTACTTC

clone size: once
CDR3 length: 13
V gene: TRBV6-5
D gene: -
J gene: TRBJ1-2
CDR3 protein: CASSKGLNYGYTF
CDR3 DNA: TGTGCCAGCTCCAAGGGCCTTAATTATGGCTACACCTTC